The 29 T cell receptor beta chains in this list originate from one sample, sequenced in a study of blood T cell repertoires in COVID-19. Generated by immunoSEQ multiplex PCR, the TCRdb table keeps only in-frame clones and is missing some. This table holds 650,000 to 800,000 clones, approximately 90% found once. The sequenced material came from peripheral blood. These receptors originate from a woman younger than 35 with acute or convalescent COVID-19.

The chain employs TRBV5-4 and TRBJ2-5; 8 bases line up with TRBD2. The V and J ends lost 2 bases and 4 bases, in that order; junction bases with no gene match: 1. Per the germline V gene, CDR1 is SGHNT and CDR2 is YYREEE (reference sequence). The CDR3 loop spans 13 amino acids. CDR3 nucleotide sequence: TGTGCCAGCAGCTTAGCGGGGGTAGAGACCCAGTACTTC. Translating gives CASSLAGVETQYF.

This clone was counted only a few times. This chain uses TRBV20-1 with TRBJ1-5; D uncertain. This CDR3 comprises 16 residues. CDR1 is DFQATT and CDR2 is SNEGSKA in the germline V gene (reference sequence). Trimming took 3 bases from V and 2 from J, leaving 17 bases between them. CDR3 residues: CSASKEAEGGNQPQHF. The CDR3 coding sequence is TGCAGTGCTAGTAAGGAGGCCGAGGGAGGCAATCAGCCCCAGCATTTT.

This clone has only one observation. This chain joins TRBV2 and TRBJ1-1, with TRBD1 as a possible D gene (5 bases). The CDR3 is 15 residues long. V was pared by 4 bases and J by 6 bases, with 18 bases between. Germline V CDR1 and CDR2: SNHLY, FYNNEI. The CDR3 nucleotides read TGTGCCAGCAGTGGGGGCCCGGGCAGGGATGCTGAAGCTTTCTTT. It codes for CASSGGPGRDAEAFF. The full variable domain, rest sourced from reference TRBV2 and TRBJ1-1, is EPEVTQTPSHQVTQMGQEVILRCVPISNHLYFYWYRQILGQKVEFLVSFYNNEISEKSEIFDDQFSVERPDGSNFTLKIRSTKLEDSAMYFCASSGGPGRDAEAFFGQGTRLTVV.

The chain links TRBV29-1 to TRBJ2-7, with 7 bases identical to TRBD1. This CDR3 is 14 amino acids long. Germline assignment: CDR1 SQVTM and CDR2 ANQGSEA. J lost 2 bases, V lost 7 bases, and 11 bases had no gene match. The CDR3: CSALGGQATYEQYF. CDR3 nucleotides: TGCAGCGCCCTGGGCGGACAGGCGACCTACGAGCAGTACTTC.

V gene TRBV5-1 combines with J gene TRBJ1-1, with no clear D. V shed 6 bases and J shed 0 bases, with 9 bases lying between them. The germline CDR1 and CDR2 sequences are SGHRS and YFSETQ. The length of the CDR3 is 13 residues. CDR3 region: CASTSGMNTEAFF. CDR3 in DNA: TGCGCCAGCACCAGCGGGATGAACACTGAAGCTTTCTTT.

The chain has TRBV6-6 and TRBJ1-2; tentative D call: TRBD1 (5 bases). This CDR3 has 12 amino acids. Germline loops: CDR1 MNHNY, CDR2 SVGAGI (reference sequence). The ends were cut back, 9 bases at V and 8 bases at J, with 16 bases in the middle. CDR3 loop: CASKEGRWGYTF. CDR3 DNA: TGTGCCAGTAAGGAGGGGCGCTGGGGCTACACCTTC.

This sequence joins TRBV6-7 and TRBJ1-1; D not certain. TRBV6-7 is an open reading frame, and its role is uncertain. Trimming removed 6 bases at V and 5 bases at J, with 10 bases between. This CDR3 contains 12 residues. The CDR3 coding sequence is TGTGCCAGCAGCTCGGAGGAGACTGAAGCTTTCTTT. Its protein product is CASSSEETEAFF.

The rearrangement uses TRBV11-2 and TRBJ1-4; weak D call: TRBD1 (5 bases). Germline CDR1 and CDR2: SGHAT and FQNNGV. This CDR3 region has 15 residues. The V gene lost 5 bases and the J gene lost 0 bases, with 10 bases spanning the gap. The CDR3 bases are TGTGCCAGCAGCCCGGGACTCCCAACTAATGAAAAACTGTTTTTT. Translation gives CASSPGLPTNEKLFF. Variable domain in full (rest from reference TRBV11-2 and TRBJ1-4): EAGVAQSPRYKIIEKRQSVAFWCNPISGHATLYWYQQILGQGPKLLIQFQNNGVVDDSQLPKDRFSAERLKGVDSTLKIQPAKLEDSAVYLCASSPGLPTNEKLFFGSGTQLSVL.

This clone was counted only a few times. V gene TRBV29-1 combines with J gene TRBJ2-7, with 11 bases lining up with TRBD1. The length of the CDR3 is 13 residues. Germline V gene lookup returns CDR1 SQVTM and CDR2 ANQGSEA. With V trimmed by 6 bases and J by 5 bases, 6 bases remained unmatched. CDR3 sequence reads: CSVTGTGGHEQYF. DNA of the CDR3: TGCAGCGTGACCGGGACAGGGGGTCACGAGCAGTACTTC.

This rearrangement joins TRBV6-5 to TRBJ2-2; a possible D gene is TRBD1 (5 bases). Per germline, CDR1 MNHEY and CDR2 SVGAGI. This CDR3 has 13 amino acids. The germline V and J ends were trimmed by 8 bases and 6 bases, with 13 bases remaining between them. CDR3 region: CASQQEQAGELFF. CDR3 nucleotide sequence: TGTGCCAGCCAGCAGGAACAGGCCGGGGAGCTGTTTTTT.

The gene calls are TRBV4-3 and TRBJ1-1; D unresolved. V lost 3 bases, J lost 0 bases, and 8 bases lay in between. In germline, CDR1 is LGHNA, CDR2 YSLEER. The CDR3 contains 14 residues. CDR3 region: CASSQNSLNTEAFF. The DNA for the CDR3 is TGCGCCAGCAGCCAGAACAGCCTGAACACTGAAGCTTTCTTT.

This clone was picked up one time. This rearrangement joins TRBV2 to TRBJ1-1; weak D call: TRBD1 (6 bases). The CDR3 spans 15 residues. V was cut by 0 bases and J by 4 bases, with 12 bases left in between. The V gene's germline CDR1 is SNHLY and CDR2 FYNNEI. The CDR3 is CASSEAWAGVTEAFF. The CDR3 DNA is TGTGCCAGCAGTGAAGCATGGGCAGGGGTCACTGAAGCTTTCTTT.

J is TRBJ1-1 and V is TRBV27; 10 nucleotides line up with TRBD1. This CDR3 region has 13 residues. Germline CDR1 and CDR2: MNHEY and SMNVEV (reference sequence). The J segment lost 1 base and the V segment lost 8 bases, leaving 1 base of the junction unmatched. The CDR3 protein is CASRTGGNTEAFF. The CDR3 DNA follows: TGTGCCAGCCGGACAGGGGGGAACACTGAAGCTTTCTTT.

This clone was seen once. CDR3 bases: TGTGCCAGCAGCGAAGGACTAGCAGATACGCAGTATTTT. Its protein product is CASSEGLADTQYF. The gene calls are TRBV7-2 and TRBJ2-3, with TRBD2 matching 7 bases. Germline V gene lookup returns CDR1 SGHTA and CDR2 FQGNSA. V trimming: 5 bases; J trimming: 4 bases; junction bases outside the gene matches: 3. This CDR3 has 13 amino acids.

V is TRBV9 and J is TRBJ1-2, with 8 bases that match TRBD1. CDR1 SGDLS and CDR2 YYNGEE come from the germline V gene. V lost 4 bases and J lost 5; bases outside the gene matches: 10. The CDR3 length is 15 residues. CDR3 amino acids: CASSPRDRWLYGYTF. In DNA, the CDR3 is TGTGCCAGCAGCCCCAGGGACAGGTGGCTATATGGCTACACCTTC.

V is TRBV6-5 and J is TRBJ1-2; D call uncertain. CDR3 size: 15 residues. Looked up from germline, CDR1 is MNHEY and CDR2 is SVGAGI. The ends were cut back, 2 bases at V and 0 bases at J, with 10 bases in the middle. The CDR3 loop reads CASSYGPGSNYGYTF. DNA for the CDR3: TGTGCCAGCAGTTACGGGCCGGGGTCTAACTATGGCTACACCTTC.

The chain employs TRBV7-6 and TRBJ1-4; D is unclear. Between the trimmed V and J ends, which lost 2 bases and 6 bases, there was a span of 13 bases. This CDR3 has 15 residues. Germline CDR1 reads SGHVS; CDR2 reads FNYEAQ. In DNA form, the CDR3 reads TGTGCCAGCAGCTTATACGCGGAAACGGATGAAAAACTGTTTTTT. It is translated as CASSLYAETDEKLFF.

This clone was recorded only once. The chain recombines TRBV5-6 with TRBJ1-1, with TRBD1 identical over 11 bases. This CDR3 region has 15 residues. Germline V lookup: CDR1 SGHDT, CDR2 YYEEEE. J gave up 5 bases and V 4 bases, and 7 bases lay outside the gene matches. The CDR3 sequence: CASSGTGTGGTEAFF. The CDR3, as DNA: TGTGCCAGCAGCGGTACCGGGACAGGGGGAACTGAAGCTTTCTTT.

V and J are TRBV7-2 and TRBJ1-3; 7 nucleotides align to TRBD1. This CDR3 is built from 13 residues. With V trimmed by 6 bases and J by 4 bases, 3 bases remained unmatched. The germline CDR1 and CDR2 sequences are SGHTA and FQGNSA. CDR3 residues: CASRMTGGNTIYF. The CDR3 bases are TGTGCCAGCAGAATGACAGGGGGAAACACCATATATTTT.

This clone occurred once. J is TRBJ1-2 and V is TRBV24-1; 9 nucleotides match TRBD1. CDR3 length equals 14 residues. Germline trimming cut 3 bases from V and 6 bases from J; bases unmatched to any gene: 4. Germline lookup yields CDR1 KGHDR and CDR2 SFDVKD. The CDR3 coding sequence is TGTGCCACCAGTGATCCGGGACAGGGTAATGGCTACACCTTC. It translates to CATSDPGQGNGYTF.

V is TRBV27 and J is TRBJ1-1, with D possibly being TRBD1 (5 bases). V was pared by 0 bases and J by 0 bases, with 14 bases between. Germline V lookup: CDR1 MNHEY, CDR2 SMNVEV (reference sequence). This CDR3 region has 17 residues. The CDR3 nucleotides are TGTGCCAGCAGTTTATCCCCCGGGGGGGTACTGAACACTGAAGCTTTCTTT. Translating it yields CASSLSPGGVLNTEAFF.

The CDR3 DNA reads TGTGCCAGCAGTTTATCACTAGCTACCTACGAGCAGTACTTC. Residues: CASSLSLATYEQYF. V and J are TRBV28 and TRBJ2-7, with D tentatively TRBD2 (6 bases). This CDR3 region has 14 residues. The V gene lost 1 base and the J gene lost 2 bases, with 9 bases spanning the gap. CDR1 and CDR2 from the germline V gene are MDHEN and SYDVKM.

The chain is built from TRBV5-6 and TRBJ2-4; possibly TRBD2 for D (6 bases). The CDR3 is made up of 13 amino acids. V gave up 4 bases and J gave up 12 bases, with 17 bases separating them. The V gene's germline CDR1 is SGHDT and CDR2 YYEEEE. CDR3 in amino acids: CASSPGAGRTQYF. CDR3 nucleotide sequence: TGTGCCAGCAGCCCCGGGGCGGGGAGGACTCAGTACTTC. Full variable domain (rest looked up from reference TRBV5-6 and TRBJ2-4): DAGVTQSPTHLIKTRGQQVTLRCSPKSGHDTVSWYQQALGQGPQFIFQYYEEEERQRGNFPDRFSGHQFPNYSSELNVNALLLGDSALYLCASSPGAGRTQYFGAGTRLSVL.

V and J are TRBV11-2 and TRBJ2-1, with 13 bases fitting TRBD2. Unmatched junction bases numbered 1, after V lost 1 base and J lost 10 bases. The germline V gene has CDR1 SGHAT and CDR2 FQNNGV. This CDR3 has 14 amino acids. As DNA, the CDR3 is TGTGCCAGCAGCTTAGGACTAGCGGGGGGAGAGCAGTTCTTC. It translates to CASSLGLAGGEQFF.

The V and J genes are TRBV24-1 and TRBJ2-1; D is uncertain. V was clipped by 3 bases and J by 5 bases, with 10 bases between them. The V gene's germline CDR1 is KGHDR and CDR2 SFDVKD. CDR3 length equals 14 residues. The CDR3 spells CATSDGGVHNEQFF. The DNA of the CDR3 is TGTGCCACCAGTGATGGCGGTGTTCACAATGAGCAGTTCTTC.

The rearrangement joins TRBV12-5 to TRBJ1-1; 7 bases are shared with TRBD1. The germline V gene encodes CDR1 LGHNT and CDR2 FRNRAP. Trimming took 6 bases from V and 6 from J; bases not matched to a gene: 13. The CDR3 is made up of 15 amino acids. CDR3 sequence (DNA): TGTGCTAGTGGCGCTCGACAGGGCCGAAATTCTGAAGCTTTCTTT. Its protein product is CASGARQGRNSEAFF.

The chain joins TRBV9 to TRBJ2-5; possibly TRBD1 for D (7 bases). The CDR3 extends over 14 amino acids. The germline V gene encodes CDR1 SGDLS and CDR2 YYNGEE. V dropped 0 bases and J dropped 5 bases, with 11 bases sitting between them. The CDR3 is CASSVEQGRETQYF. The CDR3 coding sequence is TGTGCCAGCAGCGTAGAACAGGGGAGGGAGACCCAGTACTTC. Drawing the rest from reference TRBV9 and TRBJ2-5, the complete variable domain is DSGVTQTPKHLITATGQRVTLRCSPRSGDLSVYWYQQSLDQGLQFLIQYYNGEERAKGNILERFSAQQFPDLHSELNLSSLELGDSALYFCASSVEQGRETQYFGPGTRLLVL.

The CDR3 DNA sequence: TGTGCCAGCAGCTTGGGGGGACAGGGGTTCTATGAGCAGTTCTTC. This encodes CASSLGGQGFYEQFF. The chain combines TRBV5-6 with TRBJ2-1; 10 nucleotides agree with TRBD1. CDR3 size: 15 residues. With V trimmed by 0 bases and J by 8 bases, 5 bases remained unmatched. Germline V gene sequence: CDR1 SGHDT, CDR2 YYEEEE.

The J gene is TRBJ1-1, the V gene TRBV30, with D maybe TRBD1 (6 bases). Germline CDR1 and CDR2: GTSNPN and SVGIG (reference sequence). Trimming took off 5 bases at V and 4 bases at J, with 23 bases between the two ends. The CDR3 runs 16 residues. This chain's CDR3 is CAWEPPTSTGSTEAFF. CDR3 DNA: TGTGCCTGGGAACCGCCCACCTCGACAGGATCCACTGAAGCTTTCTTT.